This T cell receptor (beta chain) was recorded in a study of CD8+CD57+ T cells in acquired aplastic anemia (dated by TCRdb to the late 2010s). Concerning the study at large: On average, sorted CD4+ and CD8+ cells yielded around 3.4 ug of extracted DNA, with a range of roughly 0.18 to 30 ug. CD8+CD57+ expansion was defined as frequency above the mean frequency observed in healthy subjects.

What the study reported, not specific to this receptor: No significant difference in CD8+ Simpson's diversity was found between patients and healthy controls (P=0.060). About 30 CD8+ CDR3 sequences were found to be shared between patients and controls, but these sequences appeared to be highly expressed in patients and within the immunodominant clones of the patients.

TCR beta VDJ combination and CDR3 sequence profiling used genomic DNA as the template. An Illumina HiSeq 2000 was used for TCR repertoire sequencing. For the original study's pipeline: Repertoire assessment relied on Simpson's diversity index, CDR3 size and DJ length profiles, and TRBV/TRBJ rearrangement plots. The immunodominant clone was defined as the most abundant DNA sequence in deep sequencing data. CDR3 amino acid sequences were checked for sharing between subjects and were compared against published repertoires and the VDJdb database. TCRdb trimmed the raw reads at Q25, called clones with MiXCR and kept productive beta chains. One record per CDR3 amino acid sequence lists the most common genes and DNA. Here the V and J calls rest on TCRdb's processing, not on the authors' analysis. This sample is represented by approximately 260,000 distinct CDR3 sequences; 65% to 90% of them were singletons. The ten most abundant clones make up 42% of the sample.

Expansion of CD8+CD57+ cells had been shown by flow cytometry in the patients chosen for sequencing. Every patient had a diagnosis of severe acquired aplastic anemia based on International Study of Aplastic Anemia and Agranulocytosis and Camitta criteria. No patient had received any therapy when blood was sampled. In the study, sorted CD4+ and CD8+ blood T cells from patients with severe aplastic anemia and from healthy subjects underwent deep sequencing of TCR repertoires. Patients were enrolled in the USA under clinicaltrials.gov protocols 00001620, 01623167, 00001397, 00071045, 00081523 and 00961064. Ficoll-Paque density gradient centrifugation was used to isolate peripheral blood mononuclear cells. Before DNA extraction, CD4+ and CD8+ T cells were sorted by FACS or by magnetic beads. This clonotype has more than one count but fewer than ten. No antigen is known for it. No quality values exist for individual bases; no much larger clone is one base distant.

Compared with germline, V lacks 3 bases and J lacks 3 bases; bases without a gene match: 3. From the germline V gene, CDR1 is SGHNT and CDR2 is YENEEA. From the cysteine up to the phenylalanine, the CDR3 has a length of 14 residues. Solely the CDR3 DNA is kept, with 42 bases framed from the first base. This receptor was taken from a human donor with aplastic anemia. The V and J genes are TRBV11-3 and TRBJ2-5; a stretch of 8 junction bases matches TRBD2. Sequencing was done on a sample of sorted CD4+, CD8+, or CD8+CD57+ T cells (not recorded which) from PBMCs. The base sequence is TGTGCCAGCAGCTTGGGTAGCGGGAAAGAGACCCAGTACTTC. This is translated as CASSLGSGKETQYF. With all but the CDR3 taken from the reference TRBV11-3 and TRBJ2-5 genes, the full variable domain is: EAGVVQSPRYKIIEKKQPVAFWCNPISGHNTLYWYLQNLGQGPELLIRYENEEAVDDSQLPKDRFSAERLKGVDSTLKIQPAELGDSAVYLCASSLGSGKETQYFGPGTRLLVL.